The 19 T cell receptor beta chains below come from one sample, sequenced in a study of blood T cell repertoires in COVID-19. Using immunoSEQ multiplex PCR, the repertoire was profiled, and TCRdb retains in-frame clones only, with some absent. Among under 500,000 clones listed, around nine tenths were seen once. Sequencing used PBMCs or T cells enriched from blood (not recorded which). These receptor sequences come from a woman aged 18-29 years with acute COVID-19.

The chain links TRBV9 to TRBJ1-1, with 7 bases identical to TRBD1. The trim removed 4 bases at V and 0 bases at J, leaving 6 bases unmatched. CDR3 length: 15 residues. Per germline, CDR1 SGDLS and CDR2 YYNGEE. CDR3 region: CASSLFDRVNTEAFF. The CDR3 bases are TGTGCCAGCAGCTTATTCGACAGGGTGAACACTGAAGCTTTCTTT.

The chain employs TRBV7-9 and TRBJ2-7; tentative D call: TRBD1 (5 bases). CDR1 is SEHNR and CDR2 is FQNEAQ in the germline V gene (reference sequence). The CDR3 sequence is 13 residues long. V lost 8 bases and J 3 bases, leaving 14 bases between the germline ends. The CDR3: CASARQTNYEQYF. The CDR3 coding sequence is TGTGCCAGCGCCAGACAGACCAACTACGAGCAGTACTTC.

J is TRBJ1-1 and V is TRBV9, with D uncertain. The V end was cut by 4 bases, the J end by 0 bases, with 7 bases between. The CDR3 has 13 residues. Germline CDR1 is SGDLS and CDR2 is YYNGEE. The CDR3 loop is CASSPHMNTEAFF. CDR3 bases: TGTGCCAGCAGCCCACATATGAACACTGAAGCTTTCTTT.

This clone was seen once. The CDR3 DNA is TGCGCCAGCAGCCAAGATTACAGGGAAGCGAAAAAGAGTGCTTTCTTT. Its protein product is CASSQDYREAKKSAFF. The chain carries TRBV4-3 and TRBJ1-1; tentative D call: TRBD1 (6 bases). This CDR3 has 16 residues. Trimming removed 0 bases at V and 11 bases at J, with 22 bases between. Germline values: CDR1 LGHNA, CDR2 YSLEER.

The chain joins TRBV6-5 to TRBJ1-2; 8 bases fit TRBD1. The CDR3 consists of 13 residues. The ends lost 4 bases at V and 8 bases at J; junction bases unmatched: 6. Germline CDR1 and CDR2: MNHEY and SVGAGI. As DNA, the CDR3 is TGTGCCAGCAGTTTTGGGACAGGCCTGGGCTACACCTTC. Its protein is CASSFGTGLGYTF.

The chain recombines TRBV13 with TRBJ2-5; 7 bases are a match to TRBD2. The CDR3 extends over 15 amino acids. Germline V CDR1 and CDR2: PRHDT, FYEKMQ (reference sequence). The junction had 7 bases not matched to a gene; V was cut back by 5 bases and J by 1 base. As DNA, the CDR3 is TGTGCCAGCAGCCCCTCCGGGAGGATCCAAGAGACCCAGTACTTC. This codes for CASSPSGRIQETQYF.

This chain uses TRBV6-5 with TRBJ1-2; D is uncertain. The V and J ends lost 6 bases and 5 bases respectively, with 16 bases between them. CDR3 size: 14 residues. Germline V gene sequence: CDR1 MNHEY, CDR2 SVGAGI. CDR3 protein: CASRLSLNLYGYTF. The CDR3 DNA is TGTGCCAGCAGGTTATCTCTTAACTTATATGGCTACACCTTC.

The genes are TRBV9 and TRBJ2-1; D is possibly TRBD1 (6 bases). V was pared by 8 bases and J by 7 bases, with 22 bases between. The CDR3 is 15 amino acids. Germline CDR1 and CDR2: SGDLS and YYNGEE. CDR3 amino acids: CASGWGNRVSNEQFF. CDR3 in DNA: TGTGCCAGTGGCTGGGGAAACAGGGTATCGAATGAGCAGTTCTTC.

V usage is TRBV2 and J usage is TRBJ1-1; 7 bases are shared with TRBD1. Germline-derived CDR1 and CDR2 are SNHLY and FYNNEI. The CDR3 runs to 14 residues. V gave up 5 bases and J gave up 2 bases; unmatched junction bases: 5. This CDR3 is CASSFDRDNTEAFF. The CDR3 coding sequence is TGTGCCAGCAGTTTCGACAGGGACAACACTGAAGCTTTCTTT.

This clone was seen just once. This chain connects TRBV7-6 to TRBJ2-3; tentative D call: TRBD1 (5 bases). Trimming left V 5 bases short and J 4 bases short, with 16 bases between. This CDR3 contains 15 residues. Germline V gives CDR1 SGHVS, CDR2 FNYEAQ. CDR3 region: CASSVAGYIADTQYF. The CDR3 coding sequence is TGTGCCAGCAGCGTTGCAGGGTACATCGCAGATACGCAGTATTTT.

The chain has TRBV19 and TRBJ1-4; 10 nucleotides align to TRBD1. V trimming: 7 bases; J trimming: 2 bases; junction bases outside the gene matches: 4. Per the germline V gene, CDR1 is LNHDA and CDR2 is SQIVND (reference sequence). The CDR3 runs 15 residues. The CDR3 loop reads CASTDRGRTNEKLFF. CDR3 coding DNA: TGTGCCAGTACCGACAGGGGGCGGACTAATGAAAAACTGTTTTTT.

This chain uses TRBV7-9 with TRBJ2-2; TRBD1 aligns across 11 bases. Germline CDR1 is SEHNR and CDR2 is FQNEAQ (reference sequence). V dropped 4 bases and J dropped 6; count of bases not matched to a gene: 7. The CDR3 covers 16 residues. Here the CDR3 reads CASSWTGGDIPGELFF. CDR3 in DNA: TGTGCCAGCAGCTGGACAGGGGGCGATATTCCCGGGGAGCTGTTTTTT.

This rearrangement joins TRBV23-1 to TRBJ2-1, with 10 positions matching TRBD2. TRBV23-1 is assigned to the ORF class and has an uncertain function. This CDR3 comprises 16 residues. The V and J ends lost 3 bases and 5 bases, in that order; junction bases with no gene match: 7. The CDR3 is CASSHPAAGGNNEQFF. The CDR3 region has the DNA TGCGCCAGCAGTCACCCCGCAGCGGGGGGGAACAATGAGCAGTTCTTC.

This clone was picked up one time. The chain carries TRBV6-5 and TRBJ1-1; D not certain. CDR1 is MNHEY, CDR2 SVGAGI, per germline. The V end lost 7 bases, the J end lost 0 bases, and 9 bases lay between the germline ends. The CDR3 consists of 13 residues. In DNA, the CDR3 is TGTGCCAGCATCCGGACTCTGAACACTGAAGCTTTCTTT. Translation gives CASIRTLNTEAFF.

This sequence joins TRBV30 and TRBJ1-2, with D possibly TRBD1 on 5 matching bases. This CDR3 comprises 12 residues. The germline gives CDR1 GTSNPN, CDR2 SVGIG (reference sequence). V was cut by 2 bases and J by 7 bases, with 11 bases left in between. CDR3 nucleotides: TGTGCCTGGAGTCGGGGGGATCGTGGCTACACCTTC. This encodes CAWSRGDRGYTF. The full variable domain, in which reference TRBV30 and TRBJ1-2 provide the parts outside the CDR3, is SQTIHQWPATLVQPVGSPLSLECTVEGTSNPNLYWYRQAAGRGLQLLFYSVGIGQISSEVPQNLSASRPQDRQFILSSKKLLLSDSGFYLCAWSRGDRGYTFGSGTRLTVV.

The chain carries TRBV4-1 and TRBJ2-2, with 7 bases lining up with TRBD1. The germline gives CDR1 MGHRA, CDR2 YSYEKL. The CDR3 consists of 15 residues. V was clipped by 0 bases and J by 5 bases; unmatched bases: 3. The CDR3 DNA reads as TGCGCCAGCAGCCAAGAGACAGGGAATACCGGGGAGCTGTTTTTT. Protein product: CASSQETGNTGELFF.

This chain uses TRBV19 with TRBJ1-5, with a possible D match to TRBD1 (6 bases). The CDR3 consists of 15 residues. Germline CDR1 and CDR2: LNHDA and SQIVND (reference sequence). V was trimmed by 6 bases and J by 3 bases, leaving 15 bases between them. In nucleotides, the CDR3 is TGTGCCAGTAGCTTACAGGGAAATGACAATCAGCCCCAGCATTTT. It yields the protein CASSLQGNDNQPQHF.

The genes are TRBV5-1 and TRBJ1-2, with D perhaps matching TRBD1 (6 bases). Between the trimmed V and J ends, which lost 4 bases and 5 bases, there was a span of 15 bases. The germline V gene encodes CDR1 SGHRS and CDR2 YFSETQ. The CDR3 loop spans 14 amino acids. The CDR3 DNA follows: TGCGCCAGCAGCCCCGGGACATCCCTTTATGGCTACACCTTC. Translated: CASSPGTSLYGYTF.

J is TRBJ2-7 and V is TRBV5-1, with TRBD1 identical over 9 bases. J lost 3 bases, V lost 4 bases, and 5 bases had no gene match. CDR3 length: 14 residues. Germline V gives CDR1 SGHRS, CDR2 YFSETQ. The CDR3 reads CASSGGDRVYEQYF. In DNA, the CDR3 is TGCGCCAGCAGCGGGGGGGACAGGGTCTACGAGCAGTACTTC. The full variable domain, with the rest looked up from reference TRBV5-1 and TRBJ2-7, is KAGVTQTPRYLIKTRGQQVTLSCSPISGHRSVSWYQQTPGQGLQFLFEYFSETQRNKGNFPGRFSGRQFSNSRSEMNVSTLELGDSALYLCASSGGDRVYEQYFGPGTRLTVT.